A single sample is the source of the 19 T cell receptor beta chains below, sequenced in a study of blood T cell repertoires in COVID-19. Profiled with immunoSEQ multiplex PCR; TCRdb holds only in-frame clones, not every one. The data contain approximately 200,000 clones, about 82% of them seen just once; the ten biggest clones take up roughly 10%. Sequenced input: peripheral blood. These receptors originate from an elderly woman with acute or convalescent COVID-19.

This clone appeared once. The chain uses TRBV7-3 and TRBJ2-5; 11 bases line up with TRBD2. V lost 5 bases, J lost 2 bases, and 7 bases stayed unmatched. The CDR3 is 16 amino acids. Germline CDR1 is SGHTA and CDR2 is FQGTGA. Written as DNA, the CDR3 is TGTGCCAGCAGCCATAGCGGGAGGGAAATACAAGAGACCCAGTACTTC. Protein product: CASSHSGREIQETQYF.

This clone showed up just once. The rearrangement uses TRBV4-2 and TRBJ2-1, with TRBD1 matching over 9 bases. Germline assignment: CDR1 LGHNA and CDR2 YNFKEQ. V shed 4 bases, J shed 0 bases, and the junction held 4 bases outside the gene matches. The CDR3 is 16 residues long. CDR3 loop: CASSPRTGDSYNEQFF. The CDR3 nucleotides are TGTGCCAGCAGCCCCCGGACAGGGGACTCCTACAATGAGCAGTTCTTC.

The J gene is TRBJ2-2, the V gene TRBV7-3, with D hard to call. Deletions cut 5 bases from V and 4 bases from J, with 8 bases between. Per the germline V gene, CDR1 is SGHTA and CDR2 is FQGTGA. This CDR3 is built from 13 residues. CDR3 sequence reads: CASSPVTTGELFF. For the CDR3, the DNA is TGTGCCAGCAGCCCAGTCACCACCGGGGAGCTGTTTTTT.

V and J are TRBV7-9 and TRBJ2-7; a possible D gene is TRBD1 (6 bases). The CDR3 totals 14 residues. V was cut by 3 bases and J by 4 bases, with 13 bases left in between. Germline V gene data show CDR1 as SEHNR and CDR2 as FQNEAQ (reference sequence). The DNA for the CDR3 is TGTGCCAGCAGCTTCCGGGGACAAGTATACGAGCAGTACTTC. It is translated as CASSFRGQVYEQYF.

The rearrangement uses TRBV6-5 and TRBJ2-1; possible D gene TRBD1, 6 bases. Germline CDR1 is MNHEY and CDR2 is SVGAGI. This CDR3 spans 12 amino acids. V lost 6 bases to trimming and J lost 12 bases, with 15 bases between them. The CDR3 DNA reads as TGTGCCAGCAGCCCCAACAGGGTCGGGCAGTTCTTC. As protein: CASSPNRVGQFF.

This chain uses TRBV10-3 with TRBJ2-3, with 10 bases fitting TRBD2. The CDR3 covers 15 residues. The trim removed 6 bases at V and 1 base at J, leaving 4 bases unmatched. Germline loops: CDR1 ENHRY, CDR2 SYGVKD. The CDR3 DNA sequence: TGTGCCATCAGAACCGGACTAGCGGGCACAGATACGCAGTATTTT. It codes for CAIRTGLAGTDTQYF.

This clone was seen a handful of times. The chain uses TRBV25-1 and TRBJ2-1; no clear D gene. This CDR3 contains 13 residues. Per the germline V gene, CDR1 is MGHDK and CDR2 is SYGVNS. Trimming took off 2 bases at V and 7 bases at J, with 9 bases between the two ends. As DNA, the CDR3 is TGTGCCAGCAGTGAAGCTACTTATAATGAGCAGTTCTTC. The encoded protein is CASSEATYNEQFF.

V usage is TRBV12-3 or TRBV12-4 and J usage is TRBJ2-7; D possibly corresponds to TRBD1 (5 bases). V was cut by 6 bases and J by 4 bases, with 10 bases left in between. The CDR3 is 12 amino acids. CDR3 DNA sequence: TGTGCCAGCAGCCCCCGACAGTACGAGCAGTACTTC. The encoded protein is CASSPRQYEQYF.

This clone occurred once. The rearrangement joins TRBV5-8 to TRBJ1-1; D is possibly TRBD1 (5 bases). The CDR3 length is 16 residues. CDR1 is SGHTS and CDR2 is YDEGEE in the germline V gene. V lost 5 bases, J lost 0 bases, and 17 bases lay in between. DNA for the CDR3: TGTGCCAGCAGTTCCCGACAGCTAACTTTGAACACTGAAGCTTTCTTT. This codes for CASSSRQLTLNTEAFF. The whole variable domain, remainder taken from reference TRBV5-8 and TRBJ1-1, is EAGVTQSPTHLIKTRGQQATLRCSPISGHTSVYWYQQALGLGLQFLLWYDEGEERNRGNFPPRFSGRQFPNYSSELNVNALELEDSALYLCASSSRQLTLNTEAFFGQGTRLTVV.

There are a few counts of this clone. The rearrangement links TRBV19 to TRBJ2-2, with 7 bases aligning to TRBD1. Germline values: CDR1 LNHDA, CDR2 SQIVND (reference sequence). The ends lost 3 bases at V and 1 base at J; junction bases unmatched: 5. The CDR3 totals 16 residues. The CDR3 protein is CASSISGTVNTGELFF. CDR3 bases: TGTGCCAGTAGTATTTCCGGGACAGTGAACACCGGGGAGCTGTTTTTT.

The rearrangement uses TRBV5-4 and TRBJ2-7, with 9 bases fitting TRBD1. CDR1 SGHNT and CDR2 YYREEE come from the germline V gene (reference sequence). The ends lost 3 bases at V and 3 bases at J; junction bases unmatched: 10. The CDR3 is made up of 16 amino acids. The CDR3 sequence is CASSSYTGTGLYEQYF. The CDR3 nucleotides are TGTGCCAGCAGCTCATACACCGGGACAGGGCTCTACGAGCAGTACTTC.

This chain connects TRBV4-1 to TRBJ1-4; 7 bases match TRBD1. The ends lost 3 bases at V and 4 bases at J; junction bases unmatched: 5. CDR3 size: 15 residues. CDR1 is MGHRA and CDR2 is YSYEKL in the germline V gene. As DNA, the CDR3 is TGCGCCAGCAGCCACACGGGACAGATTAATGAAAAACTGTTTTTT. Its protein product is CASSHTGQINEKLFF.

This clone was counted a few times. This chain connects TRBV11-3 to TRBJ1-2; D call uncertain. Germline values: CDR1 SGHNT, CDR2 YENEEA. Trimming pared 3 bases from V and 4 bases from J, leaving 12 bases between. The CDR3 length is 14 residues. Written as DNA, the CDR3 is TGTGCCAGCAGCTTGGAGGGCGGGAGCTATGGCTACACCTTC. Amino acid sequence: CASSLEGGSYGYTF.

The rearrangement uses TRBV5-1 and TRBJ2-2; TRBD2 matches at 9 bases. Trimming cost V 0 bases and J 0 bases; bases outside gene matches: 0. The CDR3 length is 16 residues. Germline loops: CDR1 SGHRS, CDR2 YFSETQ. The CDR3 bases are TGCGCCAGCAGCTTGGGACTAGCGGCGAACACCGGGGAGCTGTTTTTT. Its translation: CASSLGLAANTGELFF.

The V and J genes are TRBV5-3 and TRBJ2-7; tentative D call: TRBD2 (6 bases). TRBV5-3 is flagged as an ORF with uncertain function. The CDR3 is 17 residues long. V lost 2 bases and J lost 1, with 19 bases in between. The CDR3 reads CARSLLSGGNISYEQYF. CDR3 bases: TGTGCCAGAAGCTTACTCAGCGGCGGGAATATTTCCTACGAGCAGTACTTC.

The chain carries TRBV7-2 and TRBJ2-7; 8 bases are shared with TRBD2. The CDR3 extends over 15 amino acids. Germline V gives CDR1 SGHTA, CDR2 FQGNSA. V shed 1 base and J 3 bases; nucleotides not matched to a gene: 5. The CDR3 is CASSLEGTSNYEQYF. In nucleotides, the CDR3 is TGTGCCAGCAGCTTAGAAGGGACTAGTAACTACGAGCAGTACTTC.

The chain employs TRBV11-2 and TRBJ2-1; 12 positions match TRBD2. The CDR3 consists of 15 residues. From germline, CDR1 is SGHAT and CDR2 FQNNGV. Unmatched junction bases numbered 7, after V lost 7 bases and J lost 6 bases. This CDR3 reads CASTTLAGGGNEQFF. The CDR3 coding sequence is TGTGCCAGCACCACACTAGCGGGGGGTGGCAATGAGCAGTTCTTC.

This chain links TRBV19 with TRBJ1-2; no clear D gene. V was clipped by 5 bases and J by 8 bases, with 21 bases between them. The CDR3 is 15 residues long. Germline V gene sequence: CDR1 LNHDA, CDR2 SQIVND (reference sequence). The CDR3 region is CASSAPSRGFDGYTF. CDR3 coding DNA: TGTGCCAGTAGTGCCCCCAGTCGAGGGTTTGACGGCTACACCTTC. Looking up the rest from reference TRBV19 and TRBJ1-2 gives the full variable domain: DGGITQSPKYLFRKEGQNVTLSCEQNLNHDAMYWYRQDPGQGLRLIYYSQIVNDFQKGDIAEGYSVSREKKESFPLTVTSAQKNPTAFYLCASSAPSRGFDGYTFGSGTRLTVV.

This sequence joins TRBV7-9 and TRBJ1-5; D perhaps matches TRBD1 (6 bases). With 4 bases removed from V and 3 bases from J, the gap between germline ends came to 10 bases. The CDR3 consists of 14 residues. Looked up from germline, CDR1 is SEHNR and CDR2 is FQNEAQ (reference sequence). CDR3 DNA: TGTGCCAGCAGCTATGGACAGAACAATCAGCCCCAGCATTTT. Amino acids: CASSYGQNNQPQHF.